This T cell receptor (beta chain) was observed in a study of shared clonotypes between healthy human individuals. Points from the study as a whole: A reduction in generation probabilities was seen for non-shared clonotypes relative to those shared by all four donors.

Per the germline V gene, CDR1 is MRHNA and CDR2 is SNTAGT. There are 14 residues in the CDR3. The germline V and J ends were trimmed by 5 bases and 3 bases, with 10 bases remaining between them. Generated by immunoSEQ multiplex PCR, the TCRdb table keeps only in-frame clones and is missing some. The sample has about 2.3 million clones; 85% to 95% are singletons. A note on this clone: No antigen is known for it.

The chain is built from TRBV6-4 and TRBJ2-2; D could derive from TRBD1 or TRBD2 (5 bases each). The sample taken for sequencing was naive CD4+ T cells from PBMCs. Subset of the sample: CD45RA+ positively selected. This sequence was found in a man aged 18 to 30 in good health. Some clones in this sample may be carry-over from other donors' samples. CDR3 sequence: CASSRDPYTGELFF. The CDR3 DNA reads TGTGCCAGCAGTCGGGACCCATACACCGGGGAGCTGTTTTTT.